The 32 T cell receptor beta chains listed next were all sequenced from one sample in a study of T-cell reconstitution after alpha-beta-depleted transplantation in children (dated by TCRdb to about 2016). Preparation of the library involved PCR. Sequencing was performed on an Illumina HiSeq 2500. TCR libraries were prepared with molecular barcoding, using unique molecular identifiers to normalize TCRbeta repertoire quantification. TCRdb cleaned the public reads at Q25 with fastp, built clones with MiXCR and kept in-frame beta chains. Each entry is one CDR3 protein sequence, shown with its most common DNA and genes. A total of about 610,000 distinct CDR3 sequences appear in this sample, about 10% of them only once. The leading ten clones occupy less than 5% of the sample. Sequencing used PBMCs from the stem cell graft donor, obtained from the stem cell graft. The source is a human donor who donated a stem cell graft to a child with acute myeloid leukemia.

This clonotype was seen only a few times. This chain links TRBV11-2 with TRBJ2-3; D is uncertain. The CDR3 consists of 17 residues. Germline lookup yields CDR1 SGHAT and CDR2 FQNNGV. Trimming cost V 6 bases and J 0 bases, with 19 bases left between them. The CDR3 nucleotides are TGTGCCAGCAGTCGTTATGAGTTTAGTTTTAGCACAGATACGCAGTATTTT. Its protein is CASSRYEFSFSTDTQYF.

This clonotype has more than one count but fewer than ten. The chain employs TRBV6-5 and TRBJ1-2; D is unresolved. Trimming removed 0 bases from V and 4 bases from J, with 9 bases in between. This CDR3 is 14 amino acids long. From germline, CDR1 is MNHEY and CDR2 SVGAGI. CDR3 sequence: CASSYSRAGYGYTF. In DNA, the CDR3 is TGTGCCAGCAGTTACTCGAGGGCCGGCTATGGCTACACCTTC.

This clonotype showed up many times. The rearrangement uses TRBV9 and TRBJ2-2, with D uncertain. Trimming took off 5 bases at V and 2 bases at J, with 10 bases between the two ends. From germline, CDR1 is SGDLS and CDR2 YYNGEE. CDR3 length equals 14 residues. The CDR3 bases are TGTGCCAGCAGTGTGGTATCTAACACCGGGGAGCTGTTTTTT. Its translation is CASSVVSNTGELFF.

This clonotype was seen many times. V is TRBV28 and J is TRBJ1-1; 7 bases agree with TRBD1. Germline lookup yields CDR1 MDHEN and CDR2 SYDVKM. V trimming: 6 bases; J trimming: 5 bases; junction bases outside the gene matches: 3. This CDR3 contains 12 residues. The chain's CDR3 is CASRTGKTEAFF. CDR3 in DNA: TGTGCCAGCAGGACAGGGAAGACTGAAGCTTTCTTT.

The V gene is TRBV29-1, the J gene TRBJ2-2; 10 nucleotides line up with TRBD2. This CDR3 is 14 amino acids long. Germline CDR1 is SQVTM and CDR2 is ANQGSEA. V shed 8 bases, J shed 6 bases, and the junction held 9 bases outside the gene matches. CDR3 nucleotides: TGCAGCCTGGCCCAGCGGGGGGGGGCCGGGGAGCTGTTTTTT. Its protein is CSLAQRGGAGELFF.

This clonotype was counted many times. The chain uses TRBV15 and TRBJ2-1; D might be TRBD1 or TRBD2, each matching 6 bases. V lost 0 bases and J 13 bases, leaving 13 bases between the germline ends. This CDR3 has 13 residues. The germline V gene has CDR1 LNHNV and CDR2 YYDKDF (reference sequence). The chain's CDR3 is CATSRDQGRPQFF. The CDR3 region has the DNA TGTGCCACCAGCAGAGATCAGGGGAGGCCTCAGTTCTTC.

Here the CDR3 reads CASSPRTGGYEQYF. Here the CDR3 DNA reads TGTGCCAGCAGTCCTCGGACAGGGGGCTACGAGCAGTACTTC. This sequence joins TRBV27 and TRBJ2-7; 10 bases align to TRBD1. Germline V gives CDR1 MNHEY, CDR2 SMNVEV (reference sequence). The V segment lost 5 bases and the J segment 3 bases; nucleotides outside the gene matches: 4. CDR3 size: 14 residues.

This chain links TRBV5-6 with TRBJ2-1, with 9 bases fitting TRBD2. The V segment lost 0 bases and the J segment 4 bases; nucleotides outside the gene matches: 8. There are 17 residues in the CDR3. The germline CDR1 and CDR2 sequences are SGHDT and YYEEEE. The CDR3 region has the DNA TGTGCCAGCAGCTTGGTCCCAGCGGGAGGAGGTTACAATGAGCAGTTCTTC. It encodes CASSLVPAGGGYNEQFF.

The chain is built from TRBV10-3 and TRBJ1-4; 7 bases match TRBD1. The trim removed 0 bases at V and 5 bases at J, leaving 0 bases unmatched. The V gene's germline CDR1 is ENHRY and CDR2 SYGVKD. This CDR3 contains 14 residues. CDR3 residues: CAISESRGNEKLFF. The CDR3 DNA follows: TGTGCCATCAGTGAGTCCAGGGGGAATGAAAAACTGTTTTTT.

The chain has TRBV3-1 and TRBJ2-1; 7 positions agree with TRBD2. The CDR3 length is 14 residues. Germline lookup yields CDR1 LGHDT and CDR2 YNNKEL (reference sequence). V lost 2 bases to trimming and J lost 5 bases; unmatched junction nucleotides: 3. DNA for the CDR3: TGTGCCAGCAGCCAACAAGGGAGGGACAATGAGCAGTTCTTC. Translation gives CASSQQGRDNEQFF.

This chain connects TRBV29-1 to TRBJ2-1, with TRBD2 identical over 9 bases. Losses at the gene ends were 7 bases for V and 4 bases for J; bases not matched to a gene: 5. The CDR3 contains 13 residues. The germline gives CDR1 SQVTM, CDR2 ANQGSEA. The CDR3 is CSGSGRGYNEQFF. Here the CDR3 DNA reads TGCAGCGGTAGCGGGAGAGGTTACAATGAGCAGTTCTTC.

Only a few counts were recorded for this clonotype. The chain employs TRBV12-3 or TRBV12-4 and TRBJ2-1, with D possibly matching TRBD2 (5 bases). With 8 bases removed from V and 5 bases from J, the gap between germline ends came to 13 bases. The CDR3 length is 13 residues. The CDR3 is CASYLGVNNEQFF. CDR3 coding DNA: TGTGCCAGCTACCTCGGGGTTAACAATGAGCAGTTCTTC.

This clonotype was observed a handful of times. V is TRBV7-2 and J is TRBJ2-1; 8 nucleotides match TRBD1. This CDR3 has 13 residues. The J segment lost 11 bases and the V segment lost 5 bases, leaving 8 bases of the junction unmatched. Germline V gives CDR1 SGHTA, CDR2 FQGNSA. In nucleotides, the CDR3 is TGTGCCAGCAGCCCCGGACAGGGTTCAAAGCAGTTCTTC. Translation gives CASSPGQGSKQFF.

In this sample, this clonotype turned up many times. This sequence joins TRBV7-2 and TRBJ2-2, with D tentatively TRBD2 (6 bases). Germline CDR1 and CDR2: SGHTA and FQGNSA. The CDR3 has 15 amino acids. The V and J ends lost 6 bases and 1 base respectively, with 12 bases between them. Here the CDR3 reads CASRSGTLNTGELFF. CDR3 bases: TGTGCCAGCAGGTCCGGGACTTTGAACACCGGGGAGCTGTTTTTT.

This clonotype was seen many times. CDR3 amino acids: CASSRQAGGAYNEQFF. In DNA, the CDR3 is TGTGCCAGCAGCCGACAAGCGGGAGGAGCTTACAATGAGCAGTTCTTC. The rearrangement links TRBV7-8 to TRBJ2-1; 9 positions agree with TRBD2. From germline, CDR1 is SGHVS and CDR2 FQNEAQ. V dropped 5 bases and J dropped 4; count of bases not matched to a gene: 9. The CDR3 has 16 amino acids. Together with reference TRBV7-8 and TRBJ2-1, the CDR3 gives the full variable domain: GAGVSQSPRYKVAKRGQDVALRCDPISGHVSLFWYQQALGQGPEFLTYFQNEAQLDKSGLPSDRFFAERPEGSVSTLKIQRTQQEDSAVYLCASSRQAGGAYNEQFFGPGTRLTVL.

The chain combines TRBV12-3 or TRBV12-4 with TRBJ2-3, with 11 bases aligning to TRBD2. V lost 1 base and J lost 3; bases outside the gene matches: 9. The CDR3 is 18 amino acids. CDR3 sequence: CASSLVGTSGQGTDTQYF. The CDR3 region has the DNA TGTGCCAGCAGTTTAGTCGGGACTAGCGGTCAAGGGACAGATACGCAGTATTTT.

This clonotype was seen a few times. The J gene is TRBJ1-5, the V gene TRBV7-2; TRBD1 aligns across 7 bases. The CDR3 consists of 15 residues. Trimming took 1 base from V and 7 from J; bases not matched to a gene: 7. Looked up from germline, CDR1 is SGHTA and CDR2 is FQGNSA. The DNA for the CDR3 is TGTGCCAGCAGCTTAGTAGGGGGCGGGTTGCAGCCCCAGCATTTT. It specifies CASSLVGGGLQPQHF.

This clonotype was counted many times. The chain employs TRBV7-2 and TRBJ2-5; D remains ambiguous. Germline values: CDR1 SGHTA, CDR2 FQGNSA. The CDR3 is made up of 17 amino acids. Deletions cut 5 bases from V and 2 bases from J, with 21 bases between. This CDR3 is CASSPAIGAMRQETQYF. The CDR3, as DNA: TGTGCCAGCAGCCCGGCCATCGGCGCAATGAGGCAAGAGACCCAGTACTTC. The whole variable domain, filled in from reference TRBV7-2 and TRBJ2-5, reads GAGVSQSPSNKVTEKGKDVELRCDPISGHTALYWYRQSLGQGLEFLIYFQGNSAPDKSGLPSDRFSAERTGGSVSTLTIQRTQQEDSAVYLCASSPAIGAMRQETQYFGPGTRLLVL.

This clonotype was observed at least ten times. The V call is TRBV28, the J call TRBJ2-3; D possibly corresponds to TRBD1 (6 bases). Germline V lookup: CDR1 MDHEN, CDR2 SYDVKM. The ends were cut back, 5 bases at V and 2 bases at J, with 11 bases in the middle. CDR3 length equals 14 residues. The CDR3 nucleotides read TGTGCCAGCAGTCTTACAGGGACCACAGATACGCAGTATTTT. Translated, it gives CASSLTGTTDTQYF.

The chain employs TRBV5-4 and TRBJ2-7, with TRBD1 matching over 9 bases. Germline loops: CDR1 SGHNT, CDR2 YYREEE (reference sequence). CDR3 length: 15 amino acids. Trimming took 2 bases from V and 7 from J; bases not matched to a gene: 10. CDR3 sequence reads: CASSLYRDRDKEQYF. In DNA form, the CDR3 reads TGTGCCAGCAGCTTATACCGGGACAGGGACAAAGAGCAGTACTTC.

The sample holds a few counts of this clonotype. The V gene is TRBV5-1, the J gene TRBJ2-7; TRBD2 aligns across 8 bases. The CDR3 contains 17 residues. The V and J ends lost 4 bases and 4 bases, in that order; junction bases with no gene match: 16. Germline CDR1 is SGHRS and CDR2 is YFSETQ. Here the CDR3 DNA reads TGCGCCAGCAGCCTGTCGATTTTGAGCGGGAGTTCTTACGAGCAGTACTTC. Its translation: CASSLSILSGSSYEQYF.

In its sample, this clonotype was seen many times. The rearrangement joins TRBV12-3 or TRBV12-4 to TRBJ1-4, with 7 nucleotides matching TRBD1. With 3 bases clipped from V and 5 bases from J, the junction kept 3 bases outside the gene matches. This CDR3 is built from 14 residues. The CDR3 reads CASSFKGGNEKLFF. CDR3 coding DNA: TGTGCCAGCAGTTTTAAAGGGGGCAATGAAAAACTGTTTTTT.

This clonotype was found many times. The rearrangement uses TRBV20-1 and TRBJ2-3, with D unclear. Germline CDR1 DFQATT, CDR2 SNEGSKA (reference sequence). Trimming pared 5 bases from V and 0 bases from J, leaving 6 bases between. This CDR3 contains 12 residues. DNA of the CDR3: TGCAGTGCTGTTAGGAGCACAGATACGCAGTATTTT. This gives the protein CSAVRSTDTQYF.

In this sample, this clonotype turned up many times. This chain links TRBV7-9 with TRBJ1-1; no definite D call. The CDR3 totals 13 residues. V was pared by 1 base and J by 1 base, with 4 bases between. CDR1 SEHNR and CDR2 FQNEAQ come from the germline V gene (reference sequence). The CDR3 bases are TGTGCCAGCAGCTTAGACACGAACACTGAAGCTTTCTTT. Translation gives CASSLDTNTEAFF.

This clonotype was observed many times. The gene calls are TRBV6-5 and TRBJ2-7, with 7 nucleotides matching TRBD1. Germline CDR1 reads MNHEY; CDR2 reads SVGAGI. Trimming cost V 0 bases and J 5 bases; bases outside gene matches: 16. The CDR3 totals 18 residues. The CDR3: CASSYSRGGVIEVHEQYF. The DNA of the CDR3 is TGTGCCAGCAGTTACTCGAGAGGGGGCGTTATAGAAGTCCACGAGCAGTACTTC.

The sample holds a few counts of this clonotype. This chain connects TRBV25-1 to TRBJ2-5; TRBD2 matches 12 bases. The CDR3 is 15 amino acids. J was trimmed by 5 bases and V by 1 base; bases with no gene match: 2. Germline loops: CDR1 MGHDK, CDR2 SYGVNS. The CDR3 spells CASSEWTSGKETQYF. The CDR3 DNA reads as TGTGCCAGCAGTGAATGGACTAGCGGGAAGGAGACCCAGTACTTC.

This clonotype was seen at least ten times. The chain employs TRBV20-1 and TRBJ2-1; 9 nucleotides agree with TRBD2. This CDR3 is 14 amino acids long. Germline lookup yields CDR1 DFQATT and CDR2 SNEGSKA (reference sequence). J gave up 0 bases and V 6 bases, and 3 bases lay outside the gene matches. The CDR3 here is CSAVAGASYNEQFF. The CDR3 DNA reads as TGCAGTGCGGTAGCGGGAGCCTCCTACAATGAGCAGTTCTTC.

At least ten counts were recorded for this clonotype. This chain links TRBV2 with TRBJ2-4, with D tentatively TRBD1 or TRBD2 (5 bases each). This CDR3 is built from 15 residues. The V end was cut by 6 bases, the J end by 7 bases, with 19 bases between. Germline V CDR1 and CDR2: SNHLY, FYNNEI. The CDR3 sequence is CASSSDPGTGNIQYF. The CDR3 DNA follows: TGTGCCAGCAGCTCCGATCCCGGGACCGGGAACATTCAGTACTTC.

The chain carries TRBV28 and TRBJ2-7, with TRBD2 matching over 7 bases. The CDR3 runs 13 residues. Trimming removed 7 bases from V and 0 bases from J; junction bases left unmatched: 3. Germline CDR1 is MDHEN and CDR2 is SYDVKM. The CDR3 DNA is TGTGCCAGCAAAGGCGGGAGCTCCTACGAGCAGTACTTC. Translation gives CASKGGSSYEQYF.

This clonotype was observed a handful of times. The chain carries TRBV11-1 and TRBJ2-1, with D possibly being TRBD2 (9 bases). Trimming removed 5 bases from V and 5 bases from J, with 28 bases in between. CDR1 and CDR2 (germline): SGHAT, FQDESV (reference sequence). The CDR3 contains 19 residues. CDR3 protein: CASSPQGGLATSRHNEQFF. The CDR3 DNA sequence: TGTGCCAGCAGCCCACAGGGGGGACTAGCTACTTCAAGACACAATGAGCAGTTCTTC.

About this clonotype: The CDR3 does not close with the conserved phenylalanine or tryptophan, likely indicating a read error. The chain links TRBV12-3 or TRBV12-4 to TRBJ2-5, with D perhaps matching TRBD2 (5 bases). The CDR3 is made up of 14 amino acids. With 6 bases removed from V and 4 bases from J, the gap between germline ends came to 15 bases. CDR3 DNA: TGTGCCAGCAGCCATTCGGGGATGCCAGAGACCCAGTACTCC. Its protein is CASSHSGMPETQYS.

The V and J genes are TRBV29-1 and TRBJ2-2; D tentatively reads TRBD1 or TRBD2 (6 bases each). Germline CDR1 and CDR2: SQVTM and ANQGSEA. This CDR3 region has 12 residues. Trimming shortened V by 6 bases and J by 5 bases, and 10 bases separated the two germline ends. CDR3 coding DNA: TGCAGCGTCCGAGGGGGGACCGGGGAGCTGTTTTTT. Protein sequence: CSVRGGTGELFF.